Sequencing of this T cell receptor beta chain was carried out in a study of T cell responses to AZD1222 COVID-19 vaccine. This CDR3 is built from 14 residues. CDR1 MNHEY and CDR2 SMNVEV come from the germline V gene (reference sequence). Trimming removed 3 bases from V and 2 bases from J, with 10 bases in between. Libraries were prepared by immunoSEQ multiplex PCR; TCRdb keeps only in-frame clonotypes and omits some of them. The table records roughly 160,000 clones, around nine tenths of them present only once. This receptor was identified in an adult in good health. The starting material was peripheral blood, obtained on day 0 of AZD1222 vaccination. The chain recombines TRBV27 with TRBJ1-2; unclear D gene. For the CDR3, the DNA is TGTGCCAGCAGTTTTGATCGGCAGAACTATGGCTACACCTTC. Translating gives CASSFDRQNYGYTF.